This entry describes one TCR beta chain. As yet, its antigen is unknown. This sample is part of a study of prognosis after radiotherapy for stage I lung cancer. Across the study: Patients with newly diagnosed primary stage I lung tumors numbered over 13, with about 5 others having oligometastatic NSCLC after surgical resection of the primary tumor. The study's findings and limits: Medians of 10,088 versus 6,861 showed unique TCR clone counts falling after stereotactic body radiation therapy.

Germline lookup yields CDR1 SGHVS and CDR2 FQNEAQ. The CDR3 has 15 amino acids. Trimming took 5 bases from V and 5 from J; bases not matched to a gene: 9. The TCR beta CDR3 region was amplified from genomic DNA, with two rounds of multiplex PCR being used for the amplification. For every TRBV and TRBJ gene, a specific primer was used in first-round PCR. One entry per CDR3 protein, called by TCRdb with MiXCR from the multiplex PCR reads. The sample includes about 12,000 distinct CDR3 sequences, 45% to 65% of them seen just once. The TCR sequence derives from a donor at least 50 years old with non-small cell lung cancer. This sample comprised PBMCs, obtained before or after stereotactic body radiation therapy (not recorded which). The gene calls are TRBV7-8 and TRBJ2-5, with 9 bases identical to TRBD2. The CDR3 sequence is CASSDSSGARETQYF. Here the CDR3 DNA reads TGTGCCAGCAGCGACTCTAGCGGGGCTCGGGAGACCCAGTACTTC.